This T cell receptor beta chain was identified in a study of tumor and adjacent non-tumor tissue in lung cancer. Study summary: The cohort had approximately 12 adenocarcinoma, a couple of squamous cell and 1 small cell patients. Whole-study findings and limits: Tumor repertoires had a smaller top 100 clone share than normal lung.

Three rounds of nested PCR, following a modified ARM-PCR protocol, produced the TCRbeta library. TCRdb re-derived calls from the multiplex PCR reads in MiXCR, one entry per CDR3 protein. The data hold some 93,000 distinct CDR3 sequences, with less than 75% observed a single time. This clonotype was found many times. What it recognizes is unknown. No cell sorting was done before RNA was extracted from the tissue. The receptor was derived from a man aged 60 to 75 with non-small cell lung cancer. Material for sequencing was lung tumor tissue.

CDR3 sequence reads: CASSALRPSGNTIYF. CDR3 sequence (DNA): TGTGCCAGCAGTGCCCTCAGGCCCTCTGGAAACACCATATATTTT. This rearrangement joins TRBV6-1 to TRBJ1-3; D is ambiguous. This CDR3 is 15 amino acids long. Trimming took 4 bases from V and 0 from J, leaving 10 bases between them. The germline gives CDR1 MNHNS, CDR2 SASEGT.